What follows is one T cell receptor (beta chain) and its context. In this sample, this clonotype turned up many times. Its antigen is not yet known. No clone much larger than this one lies a single base away; base qualities are absent. The time point label of this sample denotes: patch test 3, about 24 weeks after DPC sensitization. The sample's treatment or condition, from its label and the paper: therapeutic diphenylcyclopropenone sensitization with weekly scalp DPC. At each patch-test visit, blood was drawn before the patch test was applied. Patients were eligible if aged 18 to 70, diagnosed with alopecia and judged suitable for DPC therapy, and pregnant patients were excluded. Total RNA was extracted from unfractionated whole blood collected in Tempus Blood RNA tubes. These data originate in a study of human T cells and chemical hapten exposure (dated by TCRdb to the early 2020s). Concerning the study at large: For sensitization, 2% DPC in acetone was applied to a roughly 2 cm by roughly 2 cm area of upper inner arm skin. Weekly therapeutic DPC doses were additionally applied to the scalp of patients throughout the roughly 22-week study period. Patch testing was done on the upper back using Finn chambers containing 0.01% DPC, and results were scored after 6 days according to International Contact Dermatitis Research Group standards. The patient cohort, mostly female, included alopecia areata with under or over 50% scalp involvement, alopecia totalis and alopecia universalis. Libraries were combined into a pool for sequencing, and differences in TCR yield between samples came mainly from small differences in library volumes within the pool. This study followed changes in the peripheral blood TCR repertoire in vivo during primary and secondary sensitization of alopecia patients to the hapten diphenylcyclopropenone (DPC). Blood samples were taken from patients before sensitization (week 0) and then at 2, 6 and about 24 weeks after DPC sensitization. For TCR sequencing, blood came from some 31 alopecia patients at anywhere from one to four time points (pre-sensitization, 2, 6 and 24 weeks).

The full study reports these points: The number of PT1 expanded TCRs positively correlated with patch test score, significant at thresholds 8, 16 and 32 but not 4. Compared with pre-sensitization or healthy control sets, expanded TCRs formed significantly more large CDR3 similarity clusters, which is consistent with antigen-driven responses. Repeated subsampling changed both the strength of the expansion versus patch-test correlation and the threshold at which that correlation became significant. The number of TCRs above 1 in 1000 frequency did not change with DPC sensitization; there was no evidence of global repertoire structure alterations. All patients had alopecia, a presumed autoimmune disease, so their immune response might differ from that of healthy individuals.

Library construction relied on RACE. Instrument used: NextSeq 500. Library preparation attached unique molecular identifiers to individual cDNA molecules for quantitative, reproducible TCR counting. Each blood RNA sample was used to sequence both TCR alpha and TCR beta chains. Per the source publication's procedure: Samples had a median of about 90,000 TCRs, with a range from about 23,224 to 750,000. V, J and CDR3 annotation of the TCR reads was performed with the Decombinator software suite. For PS versus PT1 abundance plots, all samples were subsampled to the same number of TCRs (28,000). Expanded TCRs were defined as absent before sensitization and observed at least eight times at the 2-week time point. Clones were called with MiXCR by TCRdb after fastp trimmed the public reads at Q25, and only in-frame beta chains were retained. Every entry covers one CDR3 protein and lists the most common genes and DNA from its rows. Here the V and J calls rest on TCRdb's processing, not on the authors' analysis. The sample includes over 100,000 distinct CDR3 sequences, with roughly 10% observed a single time. 2% to 2.5% of the sample is taken by the ten largest.

This TCR came from a woman in her forties or fifties with alopecia areata. Some clones in this sample may be carry-over from other donors' samples. This specimen consisted of whole blood, obtained in connection with sensitization to the hapten diphenylcyclopropenone (DPC).

CDR3 loop: CASSFQTSGLPYEQYF. The bases are TGTGCCAGCAGCTTCCAGACTAGCGGCCTCCCCTACGAGCAGTACTTC. In this chain, TRBV7-9 is recombined with TRBJ2-7; 9 bases in between match TRBD2. Germline trimming: 3 bases from V, 2 bases from J; junction bases outside gene matches: 8. Including the terminal cysteine and phenylalanine, the CDR3 comprises 16 residues. Only the CDR3 region is kept as DNA, spanning 48 bases read in frame from base 1. The germline V gene encodes CDR1 SEHNR and CDR2 FQNEAQ (reference sequence).